This TCR beta chain was documented in a study of T cells in tuberculosis (dated by TCRdb to the late 2010s). Concerning the study at large: To characterize T cells specific for the mycobacterial lipid antigen glucose monomycolate (GMM), the study used CD1B tetramers together with high-throughput TCR immunosequencing. PBMC from active tuberculosis patients were archived either before standard anti-tuberculosis treatment began or within 7 days of the start of that treatment. IGRA-negative adolescents, IGRA-positive adolescents with latent tuberculosis and adults with active tuberculosis, ten per group, were compared in a South African clinical cohort. Summary of the overall study and its limitations: Shorter CDR3-alpha lengths in active tuberculosis patients partly drove the smaller NN-distances, and the TCR-beta difference was not statistically significant. An accuracy of roughly 90% (AUROC approximately 0.93) was reached by a classifier using the diverse GMM-specific repertoire, compared with around 70% accuracy when GEM motif frequencies were used. Clinical samples were chosen by availability of cryopreserved specimens, and active tuberculosis cases were adults while controls were adolescents. Smaller mean NN-distances to GMM-specific TCRs were observed in active tuberculosis TCR-alpha repertoires than in IGRA-negative controls, suggesting clonal expansion of GMM-specific TCRs.

From the cysteine through the phenylalanine, the CDR3 covers 16 amino acids. The CDR3 DNA has 48 bases and is translated from base 1. The V end loses 0 bases and the J end loses 6 bases, and a stretch of 18 bases separates them. CDR1 and CDR2 are read off the germline V gene as SGHDT and YYEEEE. The sample's time point label, in plain terms: new active TB diagnosis, blood taken before or within 7 days of starting treatment. The patients with active tuberculosis were newly diagnosed, HIV-seronegative South African adults aged 18 years or older. Active tuberculosis was confirmed by positive sputum smear microscopy and/or positive M. tuberculosis culture. Unsorted cryopreserved PBMC were immunosequenced, covering on average approximately 90,000 T cells per clinical donor. Worth noting for this clone: No antigen is known for it. Base qualities are not recorded, but no much larger clone differs from it by a single base.

TCR libraries were generated with the immunoSEQ multiplex PCR assay, using TCR-beta and/or TCR-alpha/delta assays for each sample. Amplified TCR libraries were sequenced on the Illumina high-throughput platform. In the source study's methods: Clustering and dimensionality reduction were performed using pairwise TCRdist distances among GMM-specific receptors from ex vivo sorted or in vitro expanded T cells. Each clinical repertoire was scored by mean NN-distance, the average TCRdist to the nearest 10% of tetramer-positive reference sequences. GEM TCR motif frequency was calculated as the fraction of unique TCRs that matched known GEM sequences by V/J usage and CDR3 length. Linear discriminant analysis with leave-one-out cross-validation, implemented in scikit-learn, was used to classify active tuberculosis. Held by TCRdb, this immuneACCESS table contains in-frame sequences only and omits some clones. Under half of the omission traces to an unresolved V gene where checked; the cause of the rest is unknown. The V and J calls and clone size are taken from that table; D and trimming were inferred from the DNA. For this sample the table gives about 34,000 clones, of which 75% to 95% were detected only once. Of the sample, 2.4% falls within the top ten clones.

The V and J genes are TRBV5-6 and TRBJ1-1; TRBD1 might be the D gene, on 5 matching bases. The sequence was collected from an adult with tuberculosis. Sequencing used PBMCs, obtained at tuberculosis diagnosis. The CDR3 has the sequence CASSLVGGGGISEAFF. Read as DNA, the sequence is TGTGCCAGCAGCTTGGTTGGGGGAGGCGGAATCTCTGAAGCTTTCTTT.